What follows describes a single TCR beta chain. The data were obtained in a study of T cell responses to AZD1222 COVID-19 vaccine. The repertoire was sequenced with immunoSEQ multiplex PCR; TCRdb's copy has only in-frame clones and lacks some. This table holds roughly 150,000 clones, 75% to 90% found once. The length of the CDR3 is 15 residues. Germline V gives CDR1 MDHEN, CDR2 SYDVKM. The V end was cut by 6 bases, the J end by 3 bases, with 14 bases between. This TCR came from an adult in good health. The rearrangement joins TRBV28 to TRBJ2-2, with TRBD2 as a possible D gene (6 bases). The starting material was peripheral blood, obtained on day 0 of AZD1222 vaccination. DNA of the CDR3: TGTGCCAGCAGCGGGTGGGGGGATGACACCGGGGAGCTGTTTTTT. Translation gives CASSGWGDDTGELFF.